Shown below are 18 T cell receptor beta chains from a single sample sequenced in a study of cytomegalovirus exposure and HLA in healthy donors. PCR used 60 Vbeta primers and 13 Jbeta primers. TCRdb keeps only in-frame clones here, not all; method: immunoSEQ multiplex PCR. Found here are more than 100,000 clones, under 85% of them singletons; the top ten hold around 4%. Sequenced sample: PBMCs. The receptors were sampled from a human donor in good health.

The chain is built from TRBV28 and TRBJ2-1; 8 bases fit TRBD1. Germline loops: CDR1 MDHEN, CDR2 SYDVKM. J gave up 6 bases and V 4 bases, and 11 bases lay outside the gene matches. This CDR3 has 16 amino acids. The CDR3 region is CASSSPGRGLINEQFF. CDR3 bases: TGTGCCAGCAGTTCCCCCGGCAGGGGGCTCATCAATGAGCAGTTCTTC. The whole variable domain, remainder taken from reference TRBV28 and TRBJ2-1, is DVKVTQSSRYLVKRTGEKVFLECVQDMDHENMFWYRQDPGLGLRLIYFSYDVKMKEKGDIPEGYSVSREKKERFSLILESASTNQTSMYLCASSSPGRGLINEQFFGPGTRLTVL.

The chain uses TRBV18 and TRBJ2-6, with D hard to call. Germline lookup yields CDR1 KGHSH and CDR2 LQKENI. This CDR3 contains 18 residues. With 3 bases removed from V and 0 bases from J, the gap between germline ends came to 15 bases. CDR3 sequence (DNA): TGTGCCAGCTCACCTACACCCTTCAGCGCCTCTGGGGCCAACGTCCTGACTTTC. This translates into CASSPTPFSASGANVLTF.

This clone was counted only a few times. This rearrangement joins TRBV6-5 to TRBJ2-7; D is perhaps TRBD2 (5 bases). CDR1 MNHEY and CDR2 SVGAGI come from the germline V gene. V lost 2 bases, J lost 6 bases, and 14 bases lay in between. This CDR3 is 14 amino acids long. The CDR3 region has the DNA TGTGCCAGCAGTTACGGGAGTAGTTCGGGCGAGCAGTACTTC. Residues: CASSYGSSSGEQYF.

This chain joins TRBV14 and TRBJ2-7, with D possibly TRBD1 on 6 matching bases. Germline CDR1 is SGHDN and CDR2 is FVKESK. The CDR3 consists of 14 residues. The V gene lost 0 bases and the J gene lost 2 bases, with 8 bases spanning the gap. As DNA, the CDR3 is TGTGCCAGCAGCCAAGATGGGGGCCCCTACGAGCAGTACTTC. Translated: CASSQDGGPYEQYF. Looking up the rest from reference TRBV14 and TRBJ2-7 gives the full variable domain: EAGVTQFPSHSVIEKGQTVTLRCDPISGHDNLYWYRRVMGKEIKFLLHFVKESKQDESGMPNNRFLAERTGGTYSTLKVQPAELEDSGVYFCASSQDGGPYEQYFGPGTRLTVT.

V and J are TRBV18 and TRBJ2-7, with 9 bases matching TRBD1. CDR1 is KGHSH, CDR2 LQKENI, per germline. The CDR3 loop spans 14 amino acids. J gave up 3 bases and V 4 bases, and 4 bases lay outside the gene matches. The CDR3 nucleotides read TGTGCCAGCTCACAAGGGACAGGGAACTACGAGCAGTACTTC. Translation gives CASSQGTGNYEQYF.

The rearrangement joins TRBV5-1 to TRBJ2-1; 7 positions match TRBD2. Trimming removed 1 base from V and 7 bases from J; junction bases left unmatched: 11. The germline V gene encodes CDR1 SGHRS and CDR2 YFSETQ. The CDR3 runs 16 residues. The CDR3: CASSLLASGVGNEQFF. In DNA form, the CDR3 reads TGCGCCAGCAGCTTGTTGGCTAGCGGAGTGGGGAATGAGCAGTTCTTC.

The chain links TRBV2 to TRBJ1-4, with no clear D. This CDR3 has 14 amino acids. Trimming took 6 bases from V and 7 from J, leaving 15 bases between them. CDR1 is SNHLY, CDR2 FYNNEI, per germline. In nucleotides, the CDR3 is TGTGCCAGCAGGCCCGAGGCTGCAAGTGAAAAACTGTTTTTT. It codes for CASRPEAASEKLFF.

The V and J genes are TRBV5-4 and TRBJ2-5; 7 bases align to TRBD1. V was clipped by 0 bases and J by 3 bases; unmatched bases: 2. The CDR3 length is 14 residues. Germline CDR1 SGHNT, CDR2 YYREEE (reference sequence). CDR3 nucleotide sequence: TGTGCCAGCAGCTTGGGAGGGGGCGAAGAGACCCAGTACTTC. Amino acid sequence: CASSLGGGEETQYF.

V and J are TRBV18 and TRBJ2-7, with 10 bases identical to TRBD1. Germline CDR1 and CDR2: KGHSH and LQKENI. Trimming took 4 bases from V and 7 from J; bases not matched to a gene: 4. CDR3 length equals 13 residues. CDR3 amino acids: CASSLGQGSEQYF. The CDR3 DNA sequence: TGTGCCAGCTCACTGGGACAGGGGAGTGAGCAGTACTTC. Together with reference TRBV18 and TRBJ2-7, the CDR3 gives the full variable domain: NAGVMQNPRHLVRRRGQEARLRCSPMKGHSHVYWYRQLPEEGLKFMVYLQKENIIDESGMPKERFSAEFPKEGPSILRIQQVVRGDSAAYFCASSLGQGSEQYFGPGTRLTVT.

The DNA for the CDR3 is TGTGCCAGCAGTTCAGACTGGTTCCCCTACGAGCAGTACTTC. Its translation: CASSSDWFPYEQYF. The chain employs TRBV11-2 and TRBJ2-7; D uncertain. With 6 bases removed from V and 2 bases from J, the gap between germline ends came to 14 bases. This CDR3 has 14 amino acids. Germline CDR1 SGHAT, CDR2 FQNNGV. Complete variable domain (other parts from reference TRBV11-2 and TRBJ2-7): EAGVAQSPRYKIIEKRQSVAFWCNPISGHATLYWYQQILGQGPKLLIQFQNNGVVDDSQLPKDRFSAERLKGVDSTLKIQPAKLEDSAVYLCASSSDWFPYEQYFGPGTRLTVT.

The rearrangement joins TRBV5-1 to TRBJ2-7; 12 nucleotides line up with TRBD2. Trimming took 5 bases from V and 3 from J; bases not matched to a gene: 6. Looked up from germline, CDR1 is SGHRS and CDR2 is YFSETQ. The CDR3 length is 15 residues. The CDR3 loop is CASRTGLAGLYEQYF. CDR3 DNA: TGCGCCAGCAGAACCGGACTAGCGGGACTCTACGAGCAGTACTTC.

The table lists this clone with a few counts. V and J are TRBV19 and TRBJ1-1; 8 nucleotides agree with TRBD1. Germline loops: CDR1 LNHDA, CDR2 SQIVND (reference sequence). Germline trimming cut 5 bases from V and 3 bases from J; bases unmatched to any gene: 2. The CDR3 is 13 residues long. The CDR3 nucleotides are TGTGCCAGTAGTCAGACAGGGGACACTGAAGCTTTCTTT. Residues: CASSQTGDTEAFF. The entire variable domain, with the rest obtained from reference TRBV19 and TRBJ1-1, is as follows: DGGITQSPKYLFRKEGQNVTLSCEQNLNHDAMYWYRQDPGQGLRLIYYSQIVNDFQKGDIAEGYSVSREKKESFPLTVTSAQKNPTAFYLCASSQTGDTEAFFGQGTRLTVV.

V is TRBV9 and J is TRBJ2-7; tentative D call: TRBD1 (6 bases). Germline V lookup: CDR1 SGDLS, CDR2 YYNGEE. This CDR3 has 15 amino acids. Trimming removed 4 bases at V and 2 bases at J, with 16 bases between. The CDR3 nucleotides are TGTGCCAGCAGCCCCCGGGACAACCTAGCCTACGAGCAGTACTTC. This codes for CASSPRDNLAYEQYF.

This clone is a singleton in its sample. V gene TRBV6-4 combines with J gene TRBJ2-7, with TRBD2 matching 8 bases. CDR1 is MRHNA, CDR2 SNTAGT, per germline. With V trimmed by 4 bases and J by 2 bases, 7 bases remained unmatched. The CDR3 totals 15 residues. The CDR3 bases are TGTGCCAGCAGTGCCCCACTAGCGGAACCCTACGAGCAGTACTTC. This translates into CASSAPLAEPYEQYF.

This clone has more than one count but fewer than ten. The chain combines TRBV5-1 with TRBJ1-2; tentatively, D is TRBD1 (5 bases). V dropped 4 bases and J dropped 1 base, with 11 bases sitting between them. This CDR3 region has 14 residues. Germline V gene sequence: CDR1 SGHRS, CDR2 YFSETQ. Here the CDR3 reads CASSLTALNYGYTF. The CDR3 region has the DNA TGCGCCAGCAGCCTGACAGCGCTTAACTATGGCTACACCTTC.

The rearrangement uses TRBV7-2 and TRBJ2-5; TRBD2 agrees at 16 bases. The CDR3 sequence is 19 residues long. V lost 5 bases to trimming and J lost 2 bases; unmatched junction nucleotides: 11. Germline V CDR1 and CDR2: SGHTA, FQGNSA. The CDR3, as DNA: TGTGCCAGCAGCCCTAGGGCGGGACTAGCGGGAGGGAGGCAAGAGACCCAGTACTTC. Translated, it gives CASSPRAGLAGGRQETQYF.

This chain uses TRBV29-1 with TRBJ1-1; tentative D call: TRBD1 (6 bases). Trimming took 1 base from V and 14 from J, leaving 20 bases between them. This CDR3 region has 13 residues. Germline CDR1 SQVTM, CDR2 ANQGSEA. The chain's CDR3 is CSVEAPHRAVAFF. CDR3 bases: TGCAGCGTTGAAGCCCCCCACAGGGCGGTGGCGTTCTTT. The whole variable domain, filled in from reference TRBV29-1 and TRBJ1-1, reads SAVISQKPSRDICQRGTSLTIQCQVDSQVTMMFWYRQQPGQSLTLIATANQGSEATYESGFVIDKFPISRPNLTFSTLTVSNMSPEDSSIYLCSVEAPHRAVAFFGQGTRLTVV.

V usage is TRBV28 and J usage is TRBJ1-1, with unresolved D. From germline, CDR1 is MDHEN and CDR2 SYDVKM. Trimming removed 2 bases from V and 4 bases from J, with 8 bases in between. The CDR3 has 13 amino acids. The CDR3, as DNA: TGTGCCAGCAGTTTAACCGCGAGCACTGAAGCTTTCTTT. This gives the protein CASSLTASTEAFF.